This T cell receptor (beta chain) was found in a study of Ad26.COV2.S vaccination and SARS-CoV-2 variants. There are 16 residues in the CDR3. V shed 3 bases and J 4 bases; nucleotides not matched to a gene: 11. From germline, CDR1 is SGHNT and CDR2 YYREEE (reference sequence). The protocol was immunoSEQ multiplex PCR, while the TCRdb copy is restricted to in-frame clones and leaves out a portion. The sample consists of 150,000 to 200,000 clones, roughly 87% of them appearing once. The source material was peripheral blood, sampled after recovery from COVID-19. The TCR was taken from a human donor who had recovered from COVID-19. The chain employs TRBV5-4 and TRBJ2-7; 9 nucleotides line up with TRBD1. The DNA of the CDR3 is TGTGCCAGCAGCTGGGGTGACAGGGGGGCTCTTTACGAGCAGTACTTC. Protein product: CASSWGDRGALYEQYF.